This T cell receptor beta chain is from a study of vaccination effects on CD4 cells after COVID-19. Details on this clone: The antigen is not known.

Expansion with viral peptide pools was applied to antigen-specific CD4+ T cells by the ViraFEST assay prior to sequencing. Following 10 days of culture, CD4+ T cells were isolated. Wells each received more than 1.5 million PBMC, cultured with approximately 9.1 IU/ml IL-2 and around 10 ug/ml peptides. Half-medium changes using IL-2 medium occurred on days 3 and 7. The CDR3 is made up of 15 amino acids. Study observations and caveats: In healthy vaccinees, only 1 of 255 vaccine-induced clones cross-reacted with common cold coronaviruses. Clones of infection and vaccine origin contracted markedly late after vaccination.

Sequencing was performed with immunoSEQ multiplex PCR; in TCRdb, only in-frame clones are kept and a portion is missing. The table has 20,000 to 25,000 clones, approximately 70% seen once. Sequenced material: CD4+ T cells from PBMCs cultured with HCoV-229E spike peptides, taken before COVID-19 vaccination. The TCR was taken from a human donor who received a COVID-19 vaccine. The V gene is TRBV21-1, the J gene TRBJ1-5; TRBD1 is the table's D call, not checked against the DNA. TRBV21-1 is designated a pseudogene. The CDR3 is CASSNSRGTNQPQHF. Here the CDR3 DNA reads TGTGCCAGCAGCAACTCCAGGGGTACCAATCAGCCCCAGCATTTT.